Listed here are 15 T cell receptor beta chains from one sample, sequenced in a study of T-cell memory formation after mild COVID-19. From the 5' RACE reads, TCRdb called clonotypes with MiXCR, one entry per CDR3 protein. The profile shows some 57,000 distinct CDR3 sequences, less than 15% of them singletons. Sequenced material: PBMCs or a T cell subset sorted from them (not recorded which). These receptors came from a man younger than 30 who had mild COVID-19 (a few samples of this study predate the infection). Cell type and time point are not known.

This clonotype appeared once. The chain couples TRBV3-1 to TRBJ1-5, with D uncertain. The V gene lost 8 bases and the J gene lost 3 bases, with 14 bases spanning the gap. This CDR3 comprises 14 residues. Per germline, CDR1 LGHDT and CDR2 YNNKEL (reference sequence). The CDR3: CASPRTETNQPQHF. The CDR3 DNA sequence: TGTGCCAGCCCGAGGACCGAGACCAATCAGCCCCAGCATTTT.

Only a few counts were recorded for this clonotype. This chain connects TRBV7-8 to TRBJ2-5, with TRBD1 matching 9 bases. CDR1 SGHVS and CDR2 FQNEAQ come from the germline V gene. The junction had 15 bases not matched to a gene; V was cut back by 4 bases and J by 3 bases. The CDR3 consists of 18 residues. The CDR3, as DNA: TGTGCCAGCAGCTCTAGGGGGGGGACGGACAGGGGAAAAGAGACCCAGTACTTC. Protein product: CASSSRGGTDRGKETQYF.

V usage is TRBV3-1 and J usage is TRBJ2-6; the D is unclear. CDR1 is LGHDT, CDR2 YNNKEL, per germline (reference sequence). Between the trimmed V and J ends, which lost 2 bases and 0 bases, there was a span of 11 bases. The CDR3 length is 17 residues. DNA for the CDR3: TGTGCCAGCAGCCAAAGGGCTAGACCCTCTGGGGCCAACGTCCTGACTTTC. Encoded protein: CASSQRARPSGANVLTF. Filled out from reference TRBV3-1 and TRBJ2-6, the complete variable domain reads DTAVSQTPKYLVTQMGNDKSIKCEQNLGHDTMYWYKQDSKKFLKIMFSYNNKELIINETVPNRFSPKSPDKAHLNLHINSLELGDSAVYFCASSQRARPSGANVLTFGAGSRLTVL.

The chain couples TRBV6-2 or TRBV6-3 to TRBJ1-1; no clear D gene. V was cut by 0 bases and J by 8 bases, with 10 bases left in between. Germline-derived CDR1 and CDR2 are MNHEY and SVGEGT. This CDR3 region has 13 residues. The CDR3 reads CASSYSYATEAFF. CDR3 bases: TGTGCCAGCAGTTACTCGTACGCGACAGAAGCTTTCTTT.

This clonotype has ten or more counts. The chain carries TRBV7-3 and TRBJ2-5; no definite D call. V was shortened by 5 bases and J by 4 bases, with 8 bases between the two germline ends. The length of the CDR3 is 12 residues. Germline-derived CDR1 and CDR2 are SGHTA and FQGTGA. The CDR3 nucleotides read TGTGCCAGCAGCGCGTCAGGAGAGACCCAGTACTTC. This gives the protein CASSASGETQYF.

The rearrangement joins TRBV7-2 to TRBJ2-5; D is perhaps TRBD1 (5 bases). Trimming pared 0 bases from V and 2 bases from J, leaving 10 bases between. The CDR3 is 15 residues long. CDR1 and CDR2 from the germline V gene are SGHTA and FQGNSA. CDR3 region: CASSLAVGPQETQYF. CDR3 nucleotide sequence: TGTGCCAGCAGCTTAGCGGTGGGGCCTCAAGAGACCCAGTACTTC.

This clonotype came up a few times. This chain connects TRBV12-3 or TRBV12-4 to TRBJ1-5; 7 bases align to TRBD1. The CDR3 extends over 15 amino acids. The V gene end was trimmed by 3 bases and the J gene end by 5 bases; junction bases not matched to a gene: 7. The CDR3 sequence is CASSFRLGQHQPQHF. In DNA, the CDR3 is TGTGCCAGCAGTTTCAGGCTGGGACAGCATCAGCCCCAGCATTTT.

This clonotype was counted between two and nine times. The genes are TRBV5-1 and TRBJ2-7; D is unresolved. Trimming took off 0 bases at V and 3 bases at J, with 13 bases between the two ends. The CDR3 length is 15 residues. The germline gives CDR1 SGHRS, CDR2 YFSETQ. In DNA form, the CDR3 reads TGCGCCAGCAGCTTGGCAGTCTTGGCCCGCTACGAGCAGTACTTC. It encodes CASSLAVLARYEQYF.

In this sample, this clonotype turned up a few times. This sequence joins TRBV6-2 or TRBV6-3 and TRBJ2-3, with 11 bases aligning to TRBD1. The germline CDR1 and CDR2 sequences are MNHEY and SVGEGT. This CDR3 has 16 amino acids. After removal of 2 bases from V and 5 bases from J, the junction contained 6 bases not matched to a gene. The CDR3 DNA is TGTGCCAGCAGTTACCCGGACAGGGGGCATATAGATACGCAGTATTTT. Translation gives CASSYPDRGHIDTQYF.

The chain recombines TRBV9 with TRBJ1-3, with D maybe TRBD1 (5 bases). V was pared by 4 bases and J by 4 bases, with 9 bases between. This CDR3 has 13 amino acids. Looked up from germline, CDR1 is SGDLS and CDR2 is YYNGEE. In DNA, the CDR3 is TGTGCCAGCAGCAGGGGACCCGGAAACACCATATATTTT. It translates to CASSRGPGNTIYF.

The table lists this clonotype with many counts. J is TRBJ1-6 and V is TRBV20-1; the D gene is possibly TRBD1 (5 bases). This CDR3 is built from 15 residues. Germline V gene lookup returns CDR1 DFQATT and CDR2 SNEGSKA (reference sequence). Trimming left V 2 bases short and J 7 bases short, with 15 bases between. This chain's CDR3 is CSARLTGRGNSPLHF. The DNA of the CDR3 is TGCAGTGCTAGACTCACAGGCAGAGGGAATTCACCCCTCCACTTT.

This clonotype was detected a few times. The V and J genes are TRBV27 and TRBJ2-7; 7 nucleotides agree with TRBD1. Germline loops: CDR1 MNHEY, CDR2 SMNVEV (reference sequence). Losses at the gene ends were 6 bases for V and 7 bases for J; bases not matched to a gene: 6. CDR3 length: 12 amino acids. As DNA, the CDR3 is TGTGCCAGCAGCATAACAGGGGAGGAGCAGTACTTC. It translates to CASSITGEEQYF.

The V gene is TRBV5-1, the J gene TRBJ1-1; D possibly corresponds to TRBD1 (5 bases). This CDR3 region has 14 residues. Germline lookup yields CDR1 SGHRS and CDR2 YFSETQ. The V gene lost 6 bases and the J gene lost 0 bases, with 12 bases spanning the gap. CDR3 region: CASNRGSMNTEAFF. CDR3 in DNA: TGCGCCAGCAATAGGGGCTCCATGAACACTGAAGCTTTCTTT.

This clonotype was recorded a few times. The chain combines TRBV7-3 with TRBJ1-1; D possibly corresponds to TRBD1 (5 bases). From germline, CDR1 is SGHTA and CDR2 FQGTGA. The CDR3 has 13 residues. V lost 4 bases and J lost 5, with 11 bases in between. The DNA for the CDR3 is TGTGCCAGCAGCTCGTCCGGGGGGACTGAAGCTTTCTTT. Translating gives CASSSSGGTEAFF.

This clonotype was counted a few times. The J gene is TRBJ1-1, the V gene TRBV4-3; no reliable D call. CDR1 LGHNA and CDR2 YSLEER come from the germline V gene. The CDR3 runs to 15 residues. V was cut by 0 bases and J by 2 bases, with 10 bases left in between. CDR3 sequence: CASSQEGLVNTEAFF. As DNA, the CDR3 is TGCGCCAGCAGCCAAGAGGGATTGGTCAACACTGAAGCTTTCTTT.